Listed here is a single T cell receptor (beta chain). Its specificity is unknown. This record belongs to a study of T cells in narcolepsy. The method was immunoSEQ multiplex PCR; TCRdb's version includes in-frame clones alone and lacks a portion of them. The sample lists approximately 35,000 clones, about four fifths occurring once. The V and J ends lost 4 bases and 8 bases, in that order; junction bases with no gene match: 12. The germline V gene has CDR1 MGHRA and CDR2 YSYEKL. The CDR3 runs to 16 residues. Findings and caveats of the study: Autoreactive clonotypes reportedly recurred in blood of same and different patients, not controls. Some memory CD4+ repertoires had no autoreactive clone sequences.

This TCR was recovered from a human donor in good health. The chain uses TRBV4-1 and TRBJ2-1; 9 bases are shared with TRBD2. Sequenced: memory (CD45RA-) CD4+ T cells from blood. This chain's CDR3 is CASSREGAGGGDEQFF. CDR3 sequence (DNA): TGCGCCAGCAGCCGGGAGGGAGCGGGAGGAGGTGATGAGCAGTTCTTC.